This T cell receptor (beta chain) appears in the sequencing data of a study of cytotoxic CD8 clonotypes in ibrutinib-treated CLL. Study context: Partial response occurred in 24 patients and complete response in 2; at median around 66 months, around 15 remained remitted and approximately twelve progressed.

Data came from immunoSEQ multiplex PCR; TCRdb stores just in-frame clones and leaves some out. The table shows around 250,000 clones, with roughly 70% occurring only once. Whole-study results and caveats: Contraction or stability on treatment characterized the public clonotypes, which were uncommon.

With regard to this clone: The antigen remains unidentified.

Germline V gene sequence: CDR1 MGHDK, CDR2 SYGVNS. This CDR3 spans 17 amino acids. V trimming: 0 bases; J trimming: 3 bases; junction bases outside the gene matches: 9. This sequence originates from a human donor with chronic lymphocytic leukemia. V is TRBV25-1 and J is TRBJ2-7; 9 bases agree with TRBD2. Sequencing was performed on PBMCs, taken after 24 months of ibrutinib treatment. The CDR3: CASSEYSLFSGGYEQYF. CDR3 bases: TGTGCCAGCAGTGAATATTCTCTATTTAGCGGGGGCTACGAGCAGTACTTC.